Listed below are T cell receptor beta chains from one sample, sequenced in a study of T cell responses to AZD1222 COVID-19 vaccine. Sequenced by immunoSEQ multiplex PCR; TCRdb stores in-frame clones only, minus some. The data contain approximately 96,000 clones, approximately 86% of them singletons. Sample: peripheral blood, taken 28 days after the second AZD1222 dose. The receptors were sampled from an adult who received the AZD1222 COVID-19 vaccine. The CDR3 runs from the conserved cysteine through the conserved F or W. The D gene is left open where the match is weak. The listing skips clone size in some rows; elsewhere it reads once, few, many or a size class.

few TRBJ1-4 TRBV11-2 16 . TGTGCCAGCAGCTTAGCCAGGAGCCGATTTAATGAAAAACTGTTTTTT CASSLARSRFNEKLFF
. TRBJ1-1 TRBV19 15 . TGTGCCAGTAGTATAAATGGGCTGATGAACACTGAAGCTTTCTTT CASSINGLMNTEAFF
. TRBJ1-3 TRBV4-2 17 . TGTGCCAGCAGCCGCCCAGGCTTGGGGTCGGCTGGAAACACCATATATTTT CASSRPGLGSAGNTIYF
. TRBJ1-5 TRBV7-8 15 . TGTGCCAGCAGCTTAGAGCCTTATAGCAATCAGCCCCAGCATTTT CASSLEPYSNQPQHF
. TRBJ1-1 TRBV30 11 . TGTGCCTGGGGGGGGCAGGGTGAAGCTTTCTTT CAWGGQGEAFF
. TRBJ1-2 TRBV3-1/TRBV3-2 18 . TGTGCCAGCAGCCAAGGTGGCCTTGGGGGCCCAGACTCAAATGGCTACACCTTC CASSQGGLGGPDSNGYTF
. TRBJ2-3 TRBV5-6 16 TRBD2 TGTGCCAGCAGCTTTTTATTAGCGGGAGTGACAGATACGCAGTATTTT CASSFLLAGVTDTQYF
. TRBJ2-7 TRBV9 15 TRBD1 TGTGCCAGCAGCCCAGGACAGGGGGCTTTCTACGAGCAGTACTTC CASSPGQGAFYEQYF
. TRBJ2-2 TRBV7-8 16 . TGTGCCAGCAGCTTAATCCGTGTAGCGAACACCGGGGAGCTGTTTTTT CASSLIRVANTGELFF
. TRBJ1-1 TRBV4-1 18 . TGCGCCAGCAGCCAAGTCATTGGTATTGTCAACTTGAACACTGAAGCTTTCTTT CASSQVIGIVNLNTEAFF
. TRBJ2-6 TRBV27 13 . TGTGCCAGCAGTTTGACCGGGGCCAACGTCCTGACTTTC CASSLTGANVLTF
. TRBJ2-2 TRBV30 13 . TGTGCCTGGAGTGGGGGGTATATCGGGGAGCTGTTTTTT CAWSGGYIGELFF
. TRBJ2-1 TRBV5-4 15 TRBD2 TGTGCCAGCAGCTTGGAGCTAGCGGGAGATGGTGAGCAGTTCTTC CASSLELAGDGEQFF
. TRBJ1-4 TRBV4-1 14 . TGCGCCAGCAGTGAGGATTATAGGGAGGAAAAACTGTTTTTT CASSEDYREEKLFF
. TRBJ2-7 TRBV7-2 11 . TGTGCCAGCAGCTCAACCTACGAGCAGTACTTC CASSSTYEQYF
. TRBJ2-7 TRBV30 13 TRBD2 TGTGCCTGGAGCCGGGGGGGCACCTACGAGCAGTACTTC CAWSRGGTYEQYF
. TRBJ2-7 TRBV6-2/TRBV6-3 12 . TGTGCCAGCAGTATACTCGTCCACGAGCAGTACTTC CASSILVHEQYF
. TRBJ2-1 TRBV18 13 . TGTGCCAGCTCACCCTATCAGGGCAATGAGCAGTTCTTC CASSPYQGNEQFF
. TRBJ2-2 TRBV5-1 14 . TGCGCCAGCAGCTCGACAGGGAACACCGGGGAGCTGTTTTTT CASSSTGNTGELFF
. TRBJ2-5 TRBV10-1 16 TRBD1 TGCGCCAGCAGCGCCTCGAAGGGACAGGGTGTGGAGACCCAGTACTTC CASSASKGQGVETQYF
. TRBJ2-2 TRBV11-3 13 . TGTGCCAGCAGCCCACCAGGGGCCGGGGAGCTGTTTTTT CASSPPGAGELFF
. TRBJ2-1 TRBV5-1 16 TRBD2 TGCGCCAGCAGCAGTGCCGGGACTAGCGGGGGGCCGGAGCAGTTCTTC CASSSAGTSGGPEQFF